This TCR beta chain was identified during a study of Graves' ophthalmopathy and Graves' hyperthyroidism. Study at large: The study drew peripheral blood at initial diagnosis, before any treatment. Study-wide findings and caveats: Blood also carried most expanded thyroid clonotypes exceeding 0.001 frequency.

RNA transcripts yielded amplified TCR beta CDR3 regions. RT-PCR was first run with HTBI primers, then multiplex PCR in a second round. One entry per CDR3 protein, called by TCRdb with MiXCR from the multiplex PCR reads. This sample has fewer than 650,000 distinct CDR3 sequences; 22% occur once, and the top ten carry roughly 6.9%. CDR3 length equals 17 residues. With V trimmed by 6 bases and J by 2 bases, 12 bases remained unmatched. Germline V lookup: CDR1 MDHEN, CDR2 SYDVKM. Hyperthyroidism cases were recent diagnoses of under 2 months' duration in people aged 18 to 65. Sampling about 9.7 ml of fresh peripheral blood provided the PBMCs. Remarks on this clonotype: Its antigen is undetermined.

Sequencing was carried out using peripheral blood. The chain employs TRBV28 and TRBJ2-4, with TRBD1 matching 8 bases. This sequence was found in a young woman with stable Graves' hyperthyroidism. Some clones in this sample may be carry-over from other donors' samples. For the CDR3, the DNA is TGTGCCAGCAGGGAAGACAGGGGACGGTTCTCCAAAAACATTCAGTACTTC. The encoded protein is CASREDRGRFSKNIQYF.